This T cell receptor beta chain came from a study of blood T cells in healthy people across ages. Study results and limitations: Estimates based on one million T cells were treated as lower bounds. Unsorted PBMCs ruled out conclusive naive versus antigen-experienced comparison.

PCR was performed a second time for about 7 to 11 cycles using a sample-barcoded 5' primer and a J-beta primer mix. A tag from a template-switch adaptor with 12 random nucleotides marked each cDNA molecule. One entry per CDR3 protein results from TCRdb running MiXCR on the 5' RACE reads. The data hold 700,000 to 1,000,000 distinct CDR3 sequences, with 44% observed a single time. V lost 6 bases to trimming and J lost 5 bases; unmatched junction nucleotides: 4. The CDR3 runs to 13 residues. Germline V gene lookup returns CDR1 MNHEY and CDR2 SVGAGI. For this clonotype: Antigen unknown.

The clonotype was recovered from a man in his 60s in good health. V usage is TRBV6-5 and J usage is TRBJ2-5; 9 nucleotides line up with TRBD1. The specimen was blood. Here the CDR3 reads CASRPDRGETQYF. The CDR3 DNA reads as TGTGCCAGCAGACCAGACAGGGGGGAGACCCAGTACTTC.